The 2 T cell receptor beta chains presented below share a single source sample, sequenced in a study of control samples from healthy donors and cancer patients. Sequenced by immunoSEQ multiplex PCR; TCRdb stores in-frame clones only, minus some. The sample has about 49,000 clones; 65% to 90% are singletons. The sequenced sample was PBMCs. The receptors here all came from a woman aged 45-65 years with lung cancer.

In its sample, this clone was seen a few times. The chain is built from TRBV7-2 and TRBJ2-3; D remains unclear. The CDR3 contains 12 residues. Germline V gene lookup returns CDR1 SGHTA and CDR2 FQGNSA. V gave up 5 bases and J gave up 8 bases, with 11 bases separating them. This CDR3 is CASSRLASTQYF. CDR3 bases: TGTGCCAGCAGCCGCCTCGCTTCTACGCAGTATTTT.

As regards this clone: Within the sample, other DNA sequences also encode this same CDR3. V gene TRBV12-3 or TRBV12-4 combines with J gene TRBJ1-1; tentatively, D is TRBD1 (5 bases). The CDR3 has 12 amino acids. V lost 4 bases, J lost 6 bases, and 9 bases lay in between. The CDR3 bases are TGTGCCAGCAGTTCCAGGGTCGCTGAAGCTTTCTTT. Translating it yields CASSSRVAEAFF.